The rows below give T cell receptor beta chains drawn from one sample of a study of blood T cell repertoires in COVID-19. TCRdb keeps only in-frame clones here, not all; method: immunoSEQ multiplex PCR. The repertoire has 110,000 or so clones, 75% to 90% of them found once; the top ten carry 6.5% to 8.5%. Material for sequencing was peripheral blood. Source of these receptors: a human donor in a cohort sampled during active COVID-19. Each CDR3 is given with its conserved first and last residue. D genes are given only for firm matches. Expanded clones get a size class; other rows say once, few or many, or leave the size out.

d_call,cdr3_length,j_call,clone_size,v_call,cdr3_nt,cdr3_aa
TRBD1,14,TRBJ2-7,-,TRBV19,TGTGCCAGTAGTATCGGACAGGGCGCCTACGAGCAGTACTTC,CASSIGQGAYEQYF
-,13,TRBJ1-1,few,TRBV10-2,TGCGCCAGCACCTTTGATACAGACACTGAAGCTTTCTTT,CASTFDTDTEAFF
TRBD1,15,TRBJ2-1,-,TRBV5-4,TGTGCCAGCAGCTTGGGACAGGGGATCTACAATGAGCAGTTCTTC,CASSLGQGIYNEQFF
-,14,TRBJ2-5,once,TRBV19,TGTGCCAGTAGAGAGGTGGGAGGAGCGAAGACCCAGTACTTC,CASREVGGAKTQYF
TRBD1,13,TRBJ1-1,-,TRBV6-4,TGTGCCAGTGGGACAGAAATGAACACTGAAGCTTTCTTT,CASGTEMNTEAFF
-,12,TRBJ1-1,-,TRBV6-5,TGTGCCAGCAGTTACTCTAAGGACTCAGCTTTCTTT,CASSYSKDSAFF
TRBD2,17,TRBJ2-5,-,TRBV11-3,TGTGCCAGCACCCTGGCTAGCGGGGCTTCAGGTGGAGAGACCCAGTACTTC,CASTLASGASGGETQYF
-,16,TRBJ2-7,once,TRBV30,TGTGCCTGGAGTGTTGATTCCAGGGGTAGCTCCTACGAGCAGTACTTC,CAWSVDSRGSSYEQYF
-,13,TRBJ2-5,-,TRBV11-2,TGTGCCAGCAGCTTAGCGGGGATGGAGACCCAGTACTTC,CASSLAGMETQYF
-,16,TRBJ2-3,-,TRBV7-9,TGTGCCAGCAGCTCCTTAAAAGGAGAAGGCACAGATACGCAGTATTTT,CASSSLKGEGTDTQYF
-,13,TRBJ2-5,few,TRBV7-8,TGTGCCAGCAGCTCCGTTCGGGTAGAGACCCAGTACTTC,CASSSVRVETQYF
-,14,TRBJ2-5,few,TRBV18,TGTGCCAGCTCACCACCCCACCTCCGGGAGACCCAGTACTTC,CASSPPHLRETQYF
-,15,TRBJ1-2,-,TRBV6-5,TGTGCCAGCAGTTACGGAGGAAAAATCGACTATGGCTACACCTTC,CASSYGGKIDYGYTF
-,14,TRBJ1-4,-,TRBV5-1,TGCGCCAGCAGCTTGGGGACAGTTAATGAAAAACTGTTTTTT,CASSLGTVNEKLFF
TRBD1,16,TRBJ2-6,-,TRBV29-1,TGCAGCGTTGAGGGGACAGGGACGCCAGGGGCCAACGTCCTGACTTTC,CSVEGTGTPGANVLTF
TRBD2,14,TRBJ2-7,-,TRBV19,TGTGCCAGTAGCCTTACTAGCGGTCGCTACGAGCAGTACTTC,CASSLTSGRYEQYF
-,15,TRBJ2-3,few,TRBV5-4,TGTGCCAGCAGCTTGCCGGAAACTAACACAGATACGCAGTATTTT,CASSLPETNTDTQYF
TRBD1,15,TRBJ1-1,-,TRBV5-1,TGCGCCAGCAGCTTGGGGGTTTTAGGGGGCAATGAAGCTTTCTTT,CASSLGVLGGNEAFF
-,14,TRBJ2-7,-,TRBV9,TGTGCCAGCAGCGTAGAACAGGGAACCGGGGAGCAGTACTTC,CASSVEQGTGEQYF
-,16,TRBJ1-2,-,TRBV3-1/TRBV3-2,TGTGCCAGCAGCTTGAAGGTTTCAGGGCCCTACTATGGCTACACCTTC,CASSLKVSGPYYGYTF
TRBD1,15,TRBJ2-1,-,TRBV5-1,TGCGCCAGCATCCCTACCGGGACAGGGATCAATGAGCAGTTCTTC,CASIPTGTGINEQFF
-,13,TRBJ2-7,-,TRBV5-4,TGTGCCAGCAGCTCCCCAACCTACTACGAGCAGTACTTC,CASSSPTYYEQYF